This TCR beta chain was obtained from a study of CD8 T cells in Susac syndrome. This CDR3 is 15 amino acids long. Germline loops: CDR1 MGHDK, CDR2 SYGVNS. V was clipped by 5 bases and J by 0 bases; unmatched bases: 4. Reverse transcription used roughly 0.5 to 1 ug RNA and random hexamers. TCRdb reanalysed the immunoSEQ multiplex PCR reads using MiXCR and keeps one entry per CDR3 protein. In the table there are 200,000 or so distinct CDR3 sequences, over 90% of which are singletons. The sequenced sample consisted of CD4+ T cells from PBMCs. This chain connects TRBV25-1 to TRBJ2-1; the match to TRBD2 covers 7 bases. This TCR came from a human donor with multiple sclerosis. The CDR3 bases are TGTGCCAGCAGTACAGCGGGGCTCTCCTACAATGAGCAGTTCTTC. Protein product: CASSTAGLSYNEQFF.